Only a few counts were recorded for the clone carrying this T cell receptor (beta chain). The entry originates in a study of blood T cell repertoires in COVID-19. Trimming pared 7 bases from V and 6 bases from J, leaving 6 bases between. The CDR3 contains 10 residues. The V gene's germline CDR1 is LNHDA and CDR2 SQIVND (reference sequence). Per the original methods: Reference gene primer amplification yielded estimated nucleated cell counts. Assay used: immunoSEQ multiplex PCR; TCRdb lists only in-frame clones, some missing. D and trimming were read from the DNA, whereas the V and J calls and clone size are those reported in that table. The sample has 80,000 or so clones, over 65% seen once.

The J gene is TRBJ1-2, the V gene TRBV19; no firm D call. The clonotype comes from a man aged 50 or older with active or convalescent COVID-19. The sequencing sample was made of peripheral blood. The CDR3 DNA reads TGTGCCAGTACCCGGGATGGCTACACCTTC. Translation gives CASTRDGYTF.